The present T cell receptor (beta chain) was sequenced within a study of cytomegalovirus exposure and HLA in healthy donors. Study-wide results and caveats: Rarity marked most TCR sequences, yet some public TCRs occurred in many donors. Fewer N-insertions than the roughly 600-donor mean were reportedly shown by an Asian-associated ancestry cluster in a later analysis. CMV antigen specificity of three CMV-associated chains was confirmed in vitro. Researchers catalogued under 200 TCR beta chains as cytomegalovirus-associated.

PCR primers comprised 60 Vbeta and 13 Jbeta primers. Sequenced by immunoSEQ multiplex PCR; TCRdb stores in-frame clones only, minus some. The sample consists of under 200,000 clones, 70% to 85% of them appearing once. In regard to this clone: The target antigen is unknown.

This CDR3 has 15 residues. The sequence was collected from a man aged 40-55 years in good health and CMV-seronegative. This rearrangement joins TRBV21-1 to TRBJ1-1; the table's D gene call, TRBD1, was not cross checked with the DNA. TRBV21-1 is classified as a pseudogene. Sample: PBMCs. CDR3 region: CANSKVPGINTEAFF. In DNA form, the CDR3 reads TGTGCCAACAGCAAAGTTCCAGGGATAAACACTGAAGCTTTCTTT.